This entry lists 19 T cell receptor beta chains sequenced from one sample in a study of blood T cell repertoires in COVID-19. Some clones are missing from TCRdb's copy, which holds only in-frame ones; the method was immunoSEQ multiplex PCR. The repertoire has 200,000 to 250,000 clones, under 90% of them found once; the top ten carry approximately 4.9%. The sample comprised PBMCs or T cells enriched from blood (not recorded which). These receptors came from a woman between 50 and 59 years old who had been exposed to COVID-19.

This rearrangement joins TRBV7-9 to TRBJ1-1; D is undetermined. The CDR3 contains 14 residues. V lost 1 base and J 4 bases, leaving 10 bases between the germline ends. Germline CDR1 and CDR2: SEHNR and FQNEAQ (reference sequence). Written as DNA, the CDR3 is TGTGCCAGCAGCTTAGGGCCCTCGTCCACTGAAGCTTTCTTT. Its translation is CASSLGPSSTEAFF. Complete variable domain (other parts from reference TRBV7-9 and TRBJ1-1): DTGVSQNPRHKITKRGQNVTFRCDPISEHNRLYWYRQTLGQGPEFLTYFQNEAQLEKSRLLSDRFSAERPKGSFSTLEIQRTEQGDSAMYLCASSLGPSSTEAFFGQGTRLTVV.

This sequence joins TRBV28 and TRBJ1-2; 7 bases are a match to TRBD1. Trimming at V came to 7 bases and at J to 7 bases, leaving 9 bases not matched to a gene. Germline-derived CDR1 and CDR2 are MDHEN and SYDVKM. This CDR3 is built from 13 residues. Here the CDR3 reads CASTRGRLSGYTF. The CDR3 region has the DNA TGTGCCAGCACTAGGGGGCGCTTGAGTGGCTACACCTTC.

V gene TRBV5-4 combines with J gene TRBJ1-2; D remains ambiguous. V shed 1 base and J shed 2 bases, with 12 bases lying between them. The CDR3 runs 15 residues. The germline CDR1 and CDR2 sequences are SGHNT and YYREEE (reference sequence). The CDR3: CASSLRGVPNYGYTF. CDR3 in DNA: TGTGCCAGCAGCTTGCGCGGGGTCCCCAACTATGGCTACACCTTC.

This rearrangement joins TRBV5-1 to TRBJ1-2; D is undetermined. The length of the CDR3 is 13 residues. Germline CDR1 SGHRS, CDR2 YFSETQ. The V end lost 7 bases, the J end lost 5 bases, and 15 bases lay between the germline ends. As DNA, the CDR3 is TGCGCCAGCGGACTCTTGCCCGAGTATGGCTACACCTTC. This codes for CASGLLPEYGYTF.

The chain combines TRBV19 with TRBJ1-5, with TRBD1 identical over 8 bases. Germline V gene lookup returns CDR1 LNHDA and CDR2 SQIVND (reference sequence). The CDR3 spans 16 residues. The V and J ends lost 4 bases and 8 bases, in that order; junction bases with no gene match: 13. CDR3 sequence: CASSTRSGQGGKPQHF. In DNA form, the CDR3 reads TGTGCCAGTAGTACTAGGTCCGGACAGGGAGGCAAGCCCCAGCATTTT.

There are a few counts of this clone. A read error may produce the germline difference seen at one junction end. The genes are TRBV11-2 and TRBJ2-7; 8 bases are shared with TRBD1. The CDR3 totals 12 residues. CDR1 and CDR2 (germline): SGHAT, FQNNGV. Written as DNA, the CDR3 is TGTGCCAGCAGCTTAGAGGGTGACAGGGGTGCTTTC. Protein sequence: CASSLEGDRGAF.

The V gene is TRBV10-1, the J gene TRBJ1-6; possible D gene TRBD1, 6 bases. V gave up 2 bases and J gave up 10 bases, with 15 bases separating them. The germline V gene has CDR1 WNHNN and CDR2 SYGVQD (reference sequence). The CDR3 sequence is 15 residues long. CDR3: CASSETPGAGSPLHF. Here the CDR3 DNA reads TGCGCCAGCAGTGAGACACCAGGGGCTGGATCACCCCTCCACTTT.

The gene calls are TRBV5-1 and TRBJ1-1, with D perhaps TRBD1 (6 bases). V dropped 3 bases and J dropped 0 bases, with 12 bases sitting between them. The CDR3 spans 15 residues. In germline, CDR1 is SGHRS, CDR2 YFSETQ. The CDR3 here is CASSWLQGVNTEAFF. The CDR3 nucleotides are TGCGCCAGCAGCTGGCTACAGGGTGTGAACACTGAAGCTTTCTTT. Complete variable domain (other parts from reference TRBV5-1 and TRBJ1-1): KAGVTQTPRYLIKTRGQQVTLSCSPISGHRSVSWYQQTPGQGLQFLFEYFSETQRNKGNFPGRFSGRQFSNSRSEMNVSTLELGDSALYLCASSWLQGVNTEAFFGQGTRLTVV.

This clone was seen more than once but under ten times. This CDR3 reads CASSFQGFTEAFF. The CDR3 DNA sequence: TGTGCCAGCAGCTTTCAGGGGTTCACTGAAGCTTTCTTT. The V gene is TRBV11-2, the J gene TRBJ1-1, with D possibly being TRBD1 (6 bases). The CDR3 length is 13 residues. Germline V gene lookup returns CDR1 SGHAT and CDR2 FQNNGV. V lost 3 bases and J lost 4, with 9 bases in between.

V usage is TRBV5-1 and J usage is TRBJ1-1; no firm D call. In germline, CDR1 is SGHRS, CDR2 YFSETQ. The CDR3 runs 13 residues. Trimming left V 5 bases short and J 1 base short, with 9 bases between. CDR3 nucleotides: TGCGCCAGCAGACTGGGGAGGAACACTGAAGCTTTCTTT. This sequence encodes CASRLGRNTEAFF.

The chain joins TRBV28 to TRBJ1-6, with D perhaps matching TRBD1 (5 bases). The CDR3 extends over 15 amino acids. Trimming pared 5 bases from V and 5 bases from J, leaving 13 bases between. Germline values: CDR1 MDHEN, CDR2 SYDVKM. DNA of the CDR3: TGTGCCAGCAGTCCCCAGGGAACTAATAATTCACCCCTCCACTTT. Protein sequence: CASSPQGTNNSPLHF.

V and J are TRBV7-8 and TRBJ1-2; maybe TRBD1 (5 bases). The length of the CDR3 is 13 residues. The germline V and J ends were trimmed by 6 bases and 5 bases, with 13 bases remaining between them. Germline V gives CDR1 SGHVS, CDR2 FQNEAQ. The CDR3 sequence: CASSLGRNYGYTF. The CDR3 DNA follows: TGTGCCAGCAGTCTGGGGCGTAATTATGGCTACACCTTC.

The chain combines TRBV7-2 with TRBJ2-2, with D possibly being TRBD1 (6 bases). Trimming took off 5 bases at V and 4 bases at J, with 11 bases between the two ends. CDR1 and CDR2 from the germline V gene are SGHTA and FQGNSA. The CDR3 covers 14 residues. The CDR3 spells CASSLVQGTGELFF. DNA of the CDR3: TGTGCCAGCAGCCTCGTACAGGGCACCGGGGAGCTGTTTTTT.

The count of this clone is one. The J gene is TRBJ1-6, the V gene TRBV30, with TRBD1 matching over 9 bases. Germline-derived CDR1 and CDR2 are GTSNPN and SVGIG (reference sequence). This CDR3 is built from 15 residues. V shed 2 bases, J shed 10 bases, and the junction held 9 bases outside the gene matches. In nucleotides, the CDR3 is TGTGCCTGGAGTTCGGGACAGGGTGCACGGTCACCCCTCCACTTT. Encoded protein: CAWSSGQGARSPLHF.

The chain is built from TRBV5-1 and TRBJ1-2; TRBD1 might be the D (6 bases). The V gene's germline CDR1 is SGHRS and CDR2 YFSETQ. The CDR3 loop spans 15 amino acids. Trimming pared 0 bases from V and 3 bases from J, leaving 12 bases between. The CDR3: CASSLGRGFDYGYTF. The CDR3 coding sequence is TGCGCCAGCAGCTTGGGCAGGGGATTCGACTATGGCTACACCTTC. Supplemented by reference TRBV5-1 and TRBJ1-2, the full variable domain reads KAGVTQTPRYLIKTRGQQVTLSCSPISGHRSVSWYQQTPGQGLQFLFEYFSETQRNKGNFPGRFSGRQFSNSRSEMNVSTLELGDSALYLCASSLGRGFDYGYTFGSGTRLTVV.

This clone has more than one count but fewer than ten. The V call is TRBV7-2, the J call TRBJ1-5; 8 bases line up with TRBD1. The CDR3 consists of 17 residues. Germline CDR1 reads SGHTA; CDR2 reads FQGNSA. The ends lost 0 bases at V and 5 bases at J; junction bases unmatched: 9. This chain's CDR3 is CASSLAPTGAIHQPQHF. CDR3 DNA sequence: TGTGCCAGCAGCTTAGCCCCGACAGGGGCCATTCATCAGCCCCAGCATTTT.

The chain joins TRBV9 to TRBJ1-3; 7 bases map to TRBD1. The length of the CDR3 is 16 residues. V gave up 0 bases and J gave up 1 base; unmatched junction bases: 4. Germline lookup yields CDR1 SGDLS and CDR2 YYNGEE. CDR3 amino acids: CASSVEGARSGNTIYF. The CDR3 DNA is TGTGCCAGCAGCGTAGAGGGGGCCCGTTCTGGAAACACCATATATTTT.

The CDR3 nucleotides read TGTGCCAGTAGTATTAAAGAGACCCAGTACTTC. Encoded protein: CASSIKETQYF. The rearrangement uses TRBV19 and TRBJ2-5; no reliable D call. Germline V CDR1 and CDR2: LNHDA, SQIVND (reference sequence). V gave up 3 bases and J gave up 3 bases, with 2 bases separating them. CDR3 length equals 11 residues.

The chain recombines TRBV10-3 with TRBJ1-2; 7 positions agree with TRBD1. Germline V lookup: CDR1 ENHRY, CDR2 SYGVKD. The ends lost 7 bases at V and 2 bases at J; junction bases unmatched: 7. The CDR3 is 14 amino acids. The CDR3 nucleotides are TGTGCCATCACAAGAGACAGGGTCAACTATGGCTACACCTTC. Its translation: CAITRDRVNYGYTF.